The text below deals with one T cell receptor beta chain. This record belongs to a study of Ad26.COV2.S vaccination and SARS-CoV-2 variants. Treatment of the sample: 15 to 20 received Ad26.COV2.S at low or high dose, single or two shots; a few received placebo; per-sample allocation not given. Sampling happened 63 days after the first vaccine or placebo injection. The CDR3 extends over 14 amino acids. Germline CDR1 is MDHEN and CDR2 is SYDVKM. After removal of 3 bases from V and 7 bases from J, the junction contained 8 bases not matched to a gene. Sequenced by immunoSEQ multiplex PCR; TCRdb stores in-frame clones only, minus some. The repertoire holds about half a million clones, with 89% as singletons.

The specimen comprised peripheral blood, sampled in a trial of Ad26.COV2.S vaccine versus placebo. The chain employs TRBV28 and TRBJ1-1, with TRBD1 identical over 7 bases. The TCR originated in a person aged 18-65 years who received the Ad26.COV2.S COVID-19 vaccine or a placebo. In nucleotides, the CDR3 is TGTGCCAGCAGTTTCGAGACAGGGCCTTATGAAGCTTTCTTT. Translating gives CASSFETGPYEAFF.